The sequence of this T cell receptor (beta chain) was determined in a study of blood T cell repertoires in COVID-19. Overall study context: The analysed material was cDNA or gDNA that came from T cells, B-cell-depleted T cells, or PBMCs.

This clone was detected only a few times. CDR1 SGHRS and CDR2 YFSETQ come from the germline V gene. The V gene lost 1 base and the J gene lost 0 bases, with 11 bases spanning the gap. This CDR3 contains 16 residues. Authors' data handling: It was from reference gene primer amplification that nucleated cell counts were estimated. Only in-frame clones appear in the TCRdb table, and some are missing; sequencing was by immunoSEQ multiplex PCR. The V and J calls and clone size come from that table; D and trimming were worked out from the DNA. The top ten hold about 5.3% of the sample, which has some 100,000 clones, about 86% seen once.

V is TRBV5-1 and J is TRBJ2-1; D remains ambiguous. The sequence was collected from a human donor in a cohort sampled during active COVID-19. The sequencing sample was made of peripheral blood. The CDR3 nucleotides are TGCGCCAGCAGCTTGACAACTATGATCTCCTACAATGAGCAGTTCTTC. The encoded protein is CASSLTTMISYNEQFF.